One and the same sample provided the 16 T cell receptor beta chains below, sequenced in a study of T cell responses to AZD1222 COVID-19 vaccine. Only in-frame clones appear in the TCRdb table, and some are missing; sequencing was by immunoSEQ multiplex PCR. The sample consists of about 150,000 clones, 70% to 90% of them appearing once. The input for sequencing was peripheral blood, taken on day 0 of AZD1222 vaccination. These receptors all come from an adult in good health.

In DNA form, the CDR3 reads TGTGCCAGCAGCCCTATCGACACAGTCGGGACTGAAGCTTTCTTT. Its translation is CASSPIDTVGTEAFF. The V gene is TRBV4-2, the J gene TRBJ1-1; D call uncertain. The CDR3 covers 15 residues. Germline lookup yields CDR1 LGHNA and CDR2 YNFKEQ. Trimming removed 4 bases from V and 5 bases from J, with 17 bases in between.

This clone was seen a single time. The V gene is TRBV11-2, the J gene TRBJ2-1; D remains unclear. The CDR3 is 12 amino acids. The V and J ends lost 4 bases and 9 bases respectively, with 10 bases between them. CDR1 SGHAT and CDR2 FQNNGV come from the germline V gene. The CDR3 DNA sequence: TGTGCCAGCAGCTCGGGTAGGGCTGAGCAGTTCTTC. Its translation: CASSSGRAEQFF.

The CDR3 DNA sequence: TGTGCCATCAGTCGGGACAGACCTAACACTGAAGCTTTCTTT. Translated, it gives CAISRDRPNTEAFF. The chain uses TRBV10-3 and TRBJ1-1; 7 nucleotides match TRBD1. In germline, CDR1 is ENHRY, CDR2 SYGVKD. The CDR3 extends over 14 amino acids. J was trimmed by 2 bases and V by 5 bases; bases with no gene match: 5.

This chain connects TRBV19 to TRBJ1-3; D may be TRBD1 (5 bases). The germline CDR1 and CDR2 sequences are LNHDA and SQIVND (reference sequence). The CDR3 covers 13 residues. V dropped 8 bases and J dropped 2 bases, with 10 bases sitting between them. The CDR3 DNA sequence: TGTGCCAGTCGGGACGGTCCTGGAAACACCATATATTTT. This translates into CASRDGPGNTIYF.

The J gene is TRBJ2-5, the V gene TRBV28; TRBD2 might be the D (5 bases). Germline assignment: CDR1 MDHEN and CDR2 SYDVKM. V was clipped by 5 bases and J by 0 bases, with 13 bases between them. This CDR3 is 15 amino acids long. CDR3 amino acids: CASSPRDTYQETQYF. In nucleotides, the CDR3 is TGTGCCAGCAGTCCCCGGGATACCTACCAAGAGACCCAGTACTTC.

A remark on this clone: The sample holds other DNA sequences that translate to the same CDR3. The CDR3 here is CASSPNQGAFEQYF. The CDR3 DNA reads as TGTGCCAGCAGCCCAAACCAGGGGGCCTTCGAGCAGTACTTC. The chain carries TRBV7-2 and TRBJ2-7; 8 bases agree with TRBD1. The CDR3 spans 14 residues. Germline V gene lookup returns CDR1 SGHTA and CDR2 FQGNSA. Trimming took 5 bases from V and 6 from J; bases not matched to a gene: 9.

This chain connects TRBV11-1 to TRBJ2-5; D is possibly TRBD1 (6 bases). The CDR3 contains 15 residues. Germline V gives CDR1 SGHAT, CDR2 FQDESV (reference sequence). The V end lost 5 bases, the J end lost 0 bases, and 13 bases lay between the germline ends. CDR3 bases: TGTGCCAGCAGCGCCGGGACATTGTACCAAGAGACCCAGTACTTC. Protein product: CASSAGTLYQETQYF.

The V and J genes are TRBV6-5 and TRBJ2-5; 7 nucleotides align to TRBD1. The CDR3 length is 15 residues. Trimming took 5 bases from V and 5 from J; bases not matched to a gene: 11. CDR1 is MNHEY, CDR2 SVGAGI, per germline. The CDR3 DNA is TGTGCCAGCAGTCCCCGACAGGGAGAGTGGGAGACCCAGTACTTC. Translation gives CASSPRQGEWETQYF.

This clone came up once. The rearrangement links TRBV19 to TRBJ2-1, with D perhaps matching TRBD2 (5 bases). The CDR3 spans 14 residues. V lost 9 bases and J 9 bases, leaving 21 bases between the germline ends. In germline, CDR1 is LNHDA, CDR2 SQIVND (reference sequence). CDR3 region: CASSRHGVKFEQFF. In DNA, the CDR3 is TGTGCCAGCAGCCGTCACGGGGTCAAATTTGAGCAGTTCTTC.

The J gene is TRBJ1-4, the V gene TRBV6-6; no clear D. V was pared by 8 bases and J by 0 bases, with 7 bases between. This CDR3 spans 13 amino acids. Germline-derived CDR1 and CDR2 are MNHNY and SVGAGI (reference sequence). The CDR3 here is CASRETTNEKLFF. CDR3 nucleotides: TGTGCCAGCCGGGAGACAACTAATGAAAAACTGTTTTTT.

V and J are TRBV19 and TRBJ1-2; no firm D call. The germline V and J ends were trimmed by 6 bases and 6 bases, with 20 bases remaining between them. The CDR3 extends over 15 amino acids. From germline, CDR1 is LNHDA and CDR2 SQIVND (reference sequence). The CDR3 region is CASRESAGNRNGYTF. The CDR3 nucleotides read TGTGCCAGTAGGGAATCAGCCGGGAATAGGAATGGCTACACCTTC. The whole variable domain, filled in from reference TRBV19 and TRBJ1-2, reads DGGITQSPKYLFRKEGQNVTLSCEQNLNHDAMYWYRQDPGQGLRLIYYSQIVNDFQKGDIAEGYSVSREKKESFPLTVTSAQKNPTAFYLCASRESAGNRNGYTFGSGTRLTVV.

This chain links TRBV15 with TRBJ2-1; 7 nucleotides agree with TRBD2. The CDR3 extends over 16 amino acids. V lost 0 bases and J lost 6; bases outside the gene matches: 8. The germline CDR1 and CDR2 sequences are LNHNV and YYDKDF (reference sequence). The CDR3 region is CATSRDLGAGFNEQFF. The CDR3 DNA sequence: TGTGCCACCAGCAGAGATCTTGGAGCGGGATTCAATGAGCAGTTCTTC.

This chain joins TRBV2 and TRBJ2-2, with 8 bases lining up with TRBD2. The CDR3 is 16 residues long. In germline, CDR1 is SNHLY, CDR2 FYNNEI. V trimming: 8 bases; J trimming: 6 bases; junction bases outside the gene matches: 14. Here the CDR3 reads CASQTSPGLEAGELFF. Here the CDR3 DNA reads TGTGCCAGCCAAACTTCCCCGGGACTAGAGGCCGGGGAGCTGTTTTTT.

The DNA of the CDR3 is TGTGCCAGCAGAACGGACAGGGGCGCATATAATTCACCCCTCCACTTT. Residues: CASRTDRGAYNSPLHF. The rearrangement joins TRBV6-6 to TRBJ1-6; TRBD1 aligns across 9 bases. Germline V gene lookup returns CDR1 MNHNY and CDR2 SVGAGI (reference sequence). The CDR3 has 16 residues. V was clipped by 6 bases and J by 4 bases; unmatched bases: 7.

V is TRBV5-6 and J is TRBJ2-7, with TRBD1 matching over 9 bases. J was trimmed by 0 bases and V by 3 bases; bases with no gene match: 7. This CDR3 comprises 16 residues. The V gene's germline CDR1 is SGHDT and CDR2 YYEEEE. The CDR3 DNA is TGTGCCAGCAGCTCTAGGACAGGGGCCCCCTCCTACGAGCAGTACTTC. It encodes CASSSRTGAPSYEQYF.

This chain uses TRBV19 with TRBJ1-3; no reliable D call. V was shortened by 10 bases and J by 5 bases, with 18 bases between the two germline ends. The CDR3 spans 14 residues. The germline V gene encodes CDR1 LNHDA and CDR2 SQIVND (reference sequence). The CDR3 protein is CATLPSGTRNTIYF. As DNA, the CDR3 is TGTGCCACCCTACCCTCGGGAACACGAAACACCATATATTTT.